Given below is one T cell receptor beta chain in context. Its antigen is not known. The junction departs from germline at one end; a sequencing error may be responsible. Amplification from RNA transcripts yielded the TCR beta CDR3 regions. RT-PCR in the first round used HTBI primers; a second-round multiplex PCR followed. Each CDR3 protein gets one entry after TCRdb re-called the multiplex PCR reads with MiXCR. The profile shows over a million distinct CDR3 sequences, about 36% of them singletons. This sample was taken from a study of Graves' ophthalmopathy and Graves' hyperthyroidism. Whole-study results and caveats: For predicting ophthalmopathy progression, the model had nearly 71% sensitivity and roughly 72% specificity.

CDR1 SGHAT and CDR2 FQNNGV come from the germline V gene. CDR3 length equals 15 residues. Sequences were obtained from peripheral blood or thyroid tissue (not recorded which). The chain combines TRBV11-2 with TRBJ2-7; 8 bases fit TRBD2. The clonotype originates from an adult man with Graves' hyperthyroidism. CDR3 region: CASSLVLADTYGQYF. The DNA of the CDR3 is TGTGCCAGCAGCTTAGTACTAGCGGACACCTACGGGCAGTACTTC.